This T cell receptor beta chain came from a study of OX40 agonist ivuxolimab in advanced cancers. Study in general: Ivuxolimab, an agonist antibody against OX40 (CD134), was given to patients. All patients had ivuxolimab intravenously every 2 weeks at 0.01 to 10 mg/kg. Three patients, one with hepatocellular carcinoma and two with cutaneous melanoma, achieved partial responses.

Produced via immunoSEQ multiplex PCR; TCRdb's table is partial and in-frame only. The table has 60,000 to 75,000 clones, 70% to 90% seen once. The sequencing here drew on CD4+ or CD8+ T cells sorted from blood, taken in a trial of the OX40 agonist ivuxolimab. This receptor was identified in an adult with an advanced solid tumor such as melanoma, head and neck, liver or kidney cancer.

The CDR3 DNA follows: TGTGCCAGCAGCCCCAGTTACACCGGGGAGCTGTTTTTT. Translation: CASSPSYTGELFF. The chain couples TRBV2 to TRBJ2-2; D gene unclear. The germline gives CDR1 SNHLY, CDR2 FYNNEI. The germline V and J ends were trimmed by 6 bases and 3 bases, with 8 bases remaining between them. This CDR3 contains 13 residues.